This TCR beta chain was captured by sequencing in a study of metastatic and nonmetastatic thyroid tumors. The wider study: Peripheral blood and tumor or nodule samples from malignant and benign thyroid patients were compared.

Per the study methods: Differences in CDR3 between clinicopathological groups were drawn on to build a classifier intended to discriminate distant-metastatic papillary thyroid cancer patients. TCRdb re-clonotyped the PCR reads through MiXCR. For this entry, the V and J calls and clone size follow TCRdb and not the study's own pipeline. The data hold about 5,000 clones, with about 31% observed a single time. Relative to its sample, this clone is medium-sized (0.01 to 0.1%). Its antigen is undetermined. Study-level results: Versus benign nodules, malignant thyroid tumors reportedly had significantly higher TCR beta diversity, in blood and tumor.

All patients reached thyroid surgery having received no treatment beforehand. The sequence was obtained from a female donor with papillary thyroid cancer or a benign thyroid nodule (not recorded which). Some clones in this sample may be carry-over from other donors' samples. Input material: adjacent normal tissue.

The CDR3 DNA reads as TGTGCCAGCAGTGATTCCGGGGCAGGGGAGACCCAGTACTTC. Its protein is CASSDSGAGETQYF. The V and J genes are TRBV25-1 and TRBJ2-5; TRBD1 or TRBD2 may be the D gene (5 bases each). CDR1 is MGHDK, CDR2 SYGVNS, per germline. Between the trimmed V and J ends, which lost 3 bases and 5 bases, there was a span of 13 bases. The CDR3 loop spans 14 amino acids.